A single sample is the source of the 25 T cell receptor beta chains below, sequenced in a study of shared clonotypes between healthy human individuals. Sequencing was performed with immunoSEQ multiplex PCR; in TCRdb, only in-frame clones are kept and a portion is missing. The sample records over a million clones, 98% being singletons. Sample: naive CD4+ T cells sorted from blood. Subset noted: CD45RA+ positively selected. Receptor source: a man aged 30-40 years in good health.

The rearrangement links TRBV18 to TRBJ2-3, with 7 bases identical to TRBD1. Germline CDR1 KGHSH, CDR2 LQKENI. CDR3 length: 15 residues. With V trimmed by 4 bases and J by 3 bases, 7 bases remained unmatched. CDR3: CASSQRQGKTDTQYF. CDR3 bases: TGTGCCAGCTCACAAAGACAGGGAAAGACAGATACGCAGTATTTT.

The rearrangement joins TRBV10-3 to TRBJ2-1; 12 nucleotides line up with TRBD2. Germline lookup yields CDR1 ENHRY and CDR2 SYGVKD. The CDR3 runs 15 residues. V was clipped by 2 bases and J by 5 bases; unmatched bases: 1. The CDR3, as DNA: TGTGCCATCAGTGAGCGGACTAGCGGGGACAATGAGCAGTTCTTC. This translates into CAISERTSGDNEQFF.

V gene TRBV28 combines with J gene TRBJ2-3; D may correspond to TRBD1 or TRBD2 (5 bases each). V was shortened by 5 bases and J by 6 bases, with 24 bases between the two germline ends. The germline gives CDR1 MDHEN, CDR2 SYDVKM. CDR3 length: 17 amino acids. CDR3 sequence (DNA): TGTGCCAGCAGTATCTTAGGGTCGGGGCCCGTTAGCGATACGCAGTATTTT. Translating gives CASSILGSGPVSDTQYF.

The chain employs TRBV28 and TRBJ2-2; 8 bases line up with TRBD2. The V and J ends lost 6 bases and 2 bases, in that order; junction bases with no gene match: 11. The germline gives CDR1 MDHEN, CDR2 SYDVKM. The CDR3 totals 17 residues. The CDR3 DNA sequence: TGTGCCAGCAGCGCCGCCCCACTAGCGGTAAACACCGGGGAGCTGTTTTTT. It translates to CASSAAPLAVNTGELFF.

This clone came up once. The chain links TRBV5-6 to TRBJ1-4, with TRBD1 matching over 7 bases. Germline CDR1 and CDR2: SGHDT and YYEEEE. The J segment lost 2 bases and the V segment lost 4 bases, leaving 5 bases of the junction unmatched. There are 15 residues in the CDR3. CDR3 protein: CASSRTGETNEKLFF. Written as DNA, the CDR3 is TGTGCCAGCAGCCGTACAGGGGAGACTAATGAAAAACTGTTTTTT.

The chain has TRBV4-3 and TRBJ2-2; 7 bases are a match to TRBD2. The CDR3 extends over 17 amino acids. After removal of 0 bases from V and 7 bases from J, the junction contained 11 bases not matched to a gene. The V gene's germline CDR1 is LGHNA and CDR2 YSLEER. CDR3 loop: CASSQDNLGGPRGELFF. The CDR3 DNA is TGCGCCAGCAGCCAAGATAATTTGGGAGGGCCTCGCGGGGAGCTGTTTTTT.

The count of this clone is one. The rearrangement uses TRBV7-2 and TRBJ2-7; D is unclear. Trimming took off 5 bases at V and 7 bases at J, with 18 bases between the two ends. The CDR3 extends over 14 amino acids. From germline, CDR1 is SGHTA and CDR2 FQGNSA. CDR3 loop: CASSAPEYSAEQYF. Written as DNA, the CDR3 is TGTGCCAGCAGCGCGCCAGAATATTCCGCGGAGCAGTACTTC.

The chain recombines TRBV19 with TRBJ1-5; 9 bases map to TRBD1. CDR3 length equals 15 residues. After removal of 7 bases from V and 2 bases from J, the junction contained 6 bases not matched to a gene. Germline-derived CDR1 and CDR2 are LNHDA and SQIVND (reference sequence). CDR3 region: CASNLDRGGNQPQHF. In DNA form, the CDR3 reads TGTGCCAGTAACCTGGACAGGGGAGGCAATCAGCCCCAGCATTTT.

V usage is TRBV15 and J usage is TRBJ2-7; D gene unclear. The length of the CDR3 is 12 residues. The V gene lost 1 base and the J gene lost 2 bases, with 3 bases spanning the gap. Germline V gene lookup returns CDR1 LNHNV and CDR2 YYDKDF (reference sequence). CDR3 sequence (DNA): TGTGCCACCAGCAGAGCTCCCTACGAGCAGTACTTC. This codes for CATSRAPYEQYF.

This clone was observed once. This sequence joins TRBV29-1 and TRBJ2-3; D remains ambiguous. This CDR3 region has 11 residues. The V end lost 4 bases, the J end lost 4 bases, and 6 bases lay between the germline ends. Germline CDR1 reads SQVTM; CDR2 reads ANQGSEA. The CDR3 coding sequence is TGCAGCGTTGTAGGCCCAGATACGCAGTATTTT. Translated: CSVVGPDTQYF.

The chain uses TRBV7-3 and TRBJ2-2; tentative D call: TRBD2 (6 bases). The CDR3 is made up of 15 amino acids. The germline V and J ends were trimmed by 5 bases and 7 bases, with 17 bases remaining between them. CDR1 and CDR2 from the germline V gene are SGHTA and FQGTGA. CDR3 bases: TGTGCCAGCAGCGTAAGGACTAATTTGGGCGGGGAGCTGTTTTTT. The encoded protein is CASSVRTNLGGELFF.

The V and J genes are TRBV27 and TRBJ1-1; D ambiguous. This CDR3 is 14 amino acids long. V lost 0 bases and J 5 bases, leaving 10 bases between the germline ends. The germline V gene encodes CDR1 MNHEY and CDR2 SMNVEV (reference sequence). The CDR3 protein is CASSLSPSGTEAFF. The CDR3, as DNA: TGTGCCAGCAGTTTATCACCCAGCGGGACTGAAGCTTTCTTT.

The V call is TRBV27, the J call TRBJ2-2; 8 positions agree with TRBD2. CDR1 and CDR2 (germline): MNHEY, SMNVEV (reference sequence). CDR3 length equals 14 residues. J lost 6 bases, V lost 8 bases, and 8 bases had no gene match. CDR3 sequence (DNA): TGTGCCAGCCACGGGAGGGCGGCGGCCGGGGAGCTGTTTTTT. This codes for CASHGRAAAGELFF.

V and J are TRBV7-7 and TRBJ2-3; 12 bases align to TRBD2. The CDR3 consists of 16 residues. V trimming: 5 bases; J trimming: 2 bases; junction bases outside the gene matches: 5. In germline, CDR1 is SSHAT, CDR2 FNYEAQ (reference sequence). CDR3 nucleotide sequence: TGTGCCAGCAGCAAAGGACTAGCGGGGACCACAGATACGCAGTATTTT. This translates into CASSKGLAGTTDTQYF.

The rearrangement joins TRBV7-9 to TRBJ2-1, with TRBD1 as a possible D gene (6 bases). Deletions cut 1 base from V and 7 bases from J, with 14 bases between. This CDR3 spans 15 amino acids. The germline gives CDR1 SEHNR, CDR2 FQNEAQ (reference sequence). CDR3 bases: TGTGCCAGCAGCTTAGACGGGACACTTAGAAATGAGCAGTTCTTC. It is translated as CASSLDGTLRNEQFF.

The CDR3 DNA sequence: TGCGCCAGCAGCTACAGGCCGGATCAGCCCCAGCATTTT. This sequence encodes CASSYRPDQPQHF. The rearrangement joins TRBV5-1 to TRBJ1-5, with D possibly being TRBD1 (5 bases). Trimming shortened V by 3 bases and J by 5 bases, and 9 bases separated the two germline ends. Germline lookup yields CDR1 SGHRS and CDR2 YFSETQ. This CDR3 has 13 amino acids. Together with reference TRBV5-1 and TRBJ1-5, the CDR3 gives the full variable domain: KAGVTQTPRYLIKTRGQQVTLSCSPISGHRSVSWYQQTPGQGLQFLFEYFSETQRNKGNFPGRFSGRQFSNSRSEMNVSTLELGDSALYLCASSYRPDQPQHFGDGTRLSIL.

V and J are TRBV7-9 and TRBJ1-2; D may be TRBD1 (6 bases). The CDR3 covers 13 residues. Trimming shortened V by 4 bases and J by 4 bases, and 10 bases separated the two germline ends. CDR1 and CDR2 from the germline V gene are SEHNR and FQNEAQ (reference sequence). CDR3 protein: CASSSRTAYGYTF. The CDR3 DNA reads TGTGCCAGCAGCTCCCGGACAGCCTATGGCTACACCTTC.

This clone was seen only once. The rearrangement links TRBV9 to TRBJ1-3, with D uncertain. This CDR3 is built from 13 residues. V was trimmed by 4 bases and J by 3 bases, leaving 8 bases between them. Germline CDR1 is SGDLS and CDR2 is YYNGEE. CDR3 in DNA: TGTGCCAGCAGCCCTAACGATGGAAACACCATATATTTT. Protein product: CASSPNDGNTIYF.

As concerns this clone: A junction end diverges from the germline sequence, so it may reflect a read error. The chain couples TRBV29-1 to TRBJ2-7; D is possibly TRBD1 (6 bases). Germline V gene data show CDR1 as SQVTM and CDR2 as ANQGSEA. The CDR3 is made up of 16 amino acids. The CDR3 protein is CSAVSPFYRDTYAQYF. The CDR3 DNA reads TGCAGCGCTGTGTCCCCTTTTTACCGGGACACCTACGCGCAGTACTTC.

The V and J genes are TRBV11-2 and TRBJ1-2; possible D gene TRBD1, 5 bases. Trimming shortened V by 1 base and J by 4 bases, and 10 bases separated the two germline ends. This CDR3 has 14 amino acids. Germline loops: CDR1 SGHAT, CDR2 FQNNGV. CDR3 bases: TGTGCCAGCAGCTTAGCAGGGAAGGCCTATGGCTACACCTTC. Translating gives CASSLAGKAYGYTF.

CDR3 residues: CASRIPGDPYYEQYF. CDR3 nucleotide sequence: TGTGCCAGCAGAATCCCAGGGGACCCTTACTACGAGCAGTACTTC. The rearrangement uses TRBV6-1 and TRBJ2-7, with a possible D match to TRBD1 (6 bases). This CDR3 spans 15 amino acids. The V end was cut by 6 bases, the J end by 3 bases, with 18 bases between. The germline CDR1 and CDR2 sequences are MNHNS and SASEGT.

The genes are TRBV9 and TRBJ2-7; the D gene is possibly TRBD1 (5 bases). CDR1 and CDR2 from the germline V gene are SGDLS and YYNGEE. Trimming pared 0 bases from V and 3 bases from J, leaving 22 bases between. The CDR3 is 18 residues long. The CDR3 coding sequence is TGTGCCAGCAGCGTAGGTCTAAGTTTGCAGGGCTCTTTCTACGAGCAGTACTTC. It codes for CASSVGLSLQGSFYEQYF.

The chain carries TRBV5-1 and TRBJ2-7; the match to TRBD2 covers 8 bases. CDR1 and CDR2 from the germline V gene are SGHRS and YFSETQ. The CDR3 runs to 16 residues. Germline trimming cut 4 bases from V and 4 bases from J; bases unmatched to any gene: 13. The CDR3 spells CASSQGWGLEVYEQYF. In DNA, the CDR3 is TGCGCCAGCAGCCAAGGATGGGGACTAGAGGTTTACGAGCAGTACTTC.

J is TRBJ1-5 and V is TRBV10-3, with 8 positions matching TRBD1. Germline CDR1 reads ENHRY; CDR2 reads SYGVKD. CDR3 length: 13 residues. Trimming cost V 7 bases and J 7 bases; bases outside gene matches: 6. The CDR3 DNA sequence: TGTGCCATCACCTGGGACAGGACGCAGCCCCAGCATTTT. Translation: CAITWDRTQPQHF.

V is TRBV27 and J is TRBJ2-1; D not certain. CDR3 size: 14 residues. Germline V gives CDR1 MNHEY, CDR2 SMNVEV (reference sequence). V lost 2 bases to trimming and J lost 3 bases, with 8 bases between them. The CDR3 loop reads CASSLGRFYNEQFF. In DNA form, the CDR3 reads TGTGCCAGCAGTTTAGGGCGGTTCTACAATGAGCAGTTCTTC.